The rows below give T cell receptor beta chains drawn from one sample of a study of T cell repertoires in ileal Crohn's disease. The assay was immunoSEQ multiplex PCR, and TCRdb's table has in-frame clones only and misses some. The sample has around 9,800 clones, over 75% seen once. The specimen sequenced was ileal tissue. Source of these receptors: an adult with Crohn's disease. The CDR3 runs from the conserved cysteine through the conserved F or W. Fields, in order: CDR3 DNA, CDR3 protein, J gene, V gene, clone size, D gene. The D gene is left open where the match is weak. Some rows mark clone size as missing; the rest say once, few, many or name a class of expanded clone.

TGCGCCAGCAGCGCTCTGCCGGGACAGGGAAATCGTGAGACCCAGTACTTC	CASSALPGQGNRETQYF	TRBJ2-5	TRBV5-1	-	TRBD1
TGTGCCAGCAGTGCTGGGACCTCAGAGCGGTTCTTC	CASSAGTSERFF	TRBJ2-1	TRBV6-6	-	-
TGTGCCAGCAGCCGGGGGCTCGGAGAAAAACTGTTTTTT	CASSRGLGEKLFF	TRBJ1-4	TRBV6-1	-	-
TGTGCCAGCAGTTTTGGACAGGGGGCTGGCTACACCTTC	CASSFGQGAGYTF	TRBJ1-2	TRBV27	-	TRBD1
TGTGCCTCTTCCCCCAGAGGCGGGGAGCTGTTTTTT	CASSPRGGELFF	TRBJ2-2	TRBV30	-	-
TGTGCCTGGAGTCGGGGACAGGGGGCTAGCACAGATACGCAGTATTTT	CAWSRGQGASTDTQYF	TRBJ2-3	TRBV30	-	TRBD1
TGTGCCGAAGGGGAACAGGGGAACACCGGGGAGCTGTTTTTT	CAEGEQGNTGELFF	TRBJ2-2	TRBV6-1	-	-
TGTGCCATCAGTGCGCTGCGGGACGACACTGAAGCTTTCTTT	CAISALRDDTEAFF	TRBJ1-1	TRBV10-3	-	-
TGTGCCATCAGGACTAGCGGGATGAATGAGCAGTTCTTC	CAIRTSGMNEQFF	TRBJ2-1	TRBV10-3	-	TRBD2
TGTGCCAGCAGTCCTCTATGGAGAGGCGGGGAGCTGTTTTTT	CASSPLWRGGELFF	TRBJ2-2	TRBV6-1	-	-
TGTGCCAGCAGCTTTGGGGCAGCCGCCCAGGACGGGGAGCAGTTCTTC	CASSFGAAAQDGEQFF	TRBJ2-1	TRBV7-2	-	-
TGTGCCAGCTCGCCTGGGACAGGGCAGTACAATGAGCAGTTCTTC	CASSPGTGQYNEQFF	TRBJ2-1	TRBV18	-	TRBD1
TGCGCCAGCAGCTCAGTTAGACAGGGCCTTAACTATGGCTACACCTTC	CASSSVRQGLNYGYTF	TRBJ1-2	TRBV5-1	-	TRBD1
TGTGCCAGCAGTGAAGGGCAGCTTTACTATGGCTACACCTTC	CASSEGQLYYGYTF	TRBJ1-2	TRBV2	-	-
TGTGCTAGTGTAGGGGCTAGCCCGAACATTCAGTACTTC	CASVGASPNIQYF	TRBJ2-4	TRBV12-5	-	-
TGTGCCTGGAGTGTACAAAGGGGGGAGCAGTTCTTC	CAWSVQRGEQFF	TRBJ2-1	TRBV30	-	-
TGTGCCAGCAGTGAAGAGGTGGGGAGTCGGTACTTC	CASSEEVGSRYF	TRBJ2-7	TRBV2	-	-
TGTGCCATCAGTGGTATTCAGGGTCTTGGCTACACCTTC	CAISGIQGLGYTF	TRBJ1-2	TRBV10-3	few	-
TGCGCCAGCAGCCAAGTACTAGCGGGCGCGGGCATTCAGTACTTC	CASSQVLAGAGIQYF	TRBJ2-4	TRBV4-1	-	TRBD2
TGTGCCTGGACGGGAGCTAGGGCCAACGTCCTGACTTTC	CAWTGARANVLTF	TRBJ2-6	TRBV30	-	-
TGCGCCAGCAGCTTGTTCTCCGCGGGAGGTGTTGAGCAGTTCTTC	CASSLFSAGGVEQFF	TRBJ2-1	TRBV5-1	few	TRBD2
TGTGCCAGCAGCTTCACTGCGACAGATACGCAGTATTTT	CASSFTATDTQYF	TRBJ2-3	TRBV7-2	-	-
TGTGCCAGCAGCGTAGTAGGAGCGGGCCGTTTCAATGAGCAGTTCTTC	CASSVVGAGRFNEQFF	TRBJ2-1	TRBV9	-	-
TGTGCCAGCAGCCGGGACACCAATCAGCCCCAGCATTTT	CASSRDTNQPQHF	TRBJ1-5	TRBV2	-	-
TGTGCCAGCAGAATCCTGAATAGCAATCAGCCCCAGCATTTT	CASRILNSNQPQHF	TRBJ1-5	TRBV27	-	-
TGTGCTAGTGGTTTGGGTGGGGTTGCCGGGGAGCTGTTTTTT	CASGLGGVAGELFF	TRBJ2-2	TRBV12-5	-	-
TGTGCCAGCTCTCTCGGGACAGGGGACACTGAAGCTTTCTTT	CASSLGTGDTEAFF	TRBJ1-1	TRBV18	-	TRBD1
TGTGCCAGCAGCGGCAGGGGGGATCCCTACAATGAGCAGTTCTTC	CASSGRGDPYNEQFF	TRBJ2-1	TRBV7-2	-	-
TGTGCCACACACACATATAGCAATCAGCCCCAGCATTTT	CATHTYSNQPQHF	TRBJ1-5	TRBV28	-	-
TGTGCCAGCAGCCCCGCAGGCCTGGGGGTCAAAAACATTCAGTACTTC	CASSPAGLGVKNIQYF	TRBJ2-4	TRBV5-4	-	-
TGTGCCAGCAGATCGGGACAGCTGATTACCGGGGAGCTGTTTTTT	CASRSGQLITGELFF	TRBJ2-2	TRBV6-1	-	TRBD1
TGTGCCAGCAGTCCTGCGGGCACGACACGAGGCGAGCAGTTCTTC	CASSPAGTTRGEQFF	TRBJ2-1	TRBV27	-	-
TGTGCCAGCAGCCACTTAAGAGCTTTCTTT	CASSHLRAFF	TRBJ1-1	TRBV7-2	-	-
TGTGCCAGCAGTGAGGAAAATCAGCCCCAGCATTTT	CASSEENQPQHF	TRBJ1-5	TRBV6-6	few	-
TGTGCCATCTTAAGGAGAGGGGCAGGGAAAGAGACCCAGTACTTC	CAILRRGAGKETQYF	TRBJ2-5	TRBV10-3	-	-
TGTGCCAGCAGCTCTTTCACGCTAGCCTACGAGCAGTACTTC	CASSSFTLAYEQYF	TRBJ2-7	TRBV5-6	-	-
TGTGCCAGCAGTACTGGGACTAGCGGGATCCAAGAGACCCAGTACTTC	CASSTGTSGIQETQYF	TRBJ2-5	TRBV28	-	TRBD2
TGTGCCAGCAGCTTGCTGGGTCTAAAGGGGATACACACTGAAGCTTTCTTT	CASSLLGLKGIHTEAFF	TRBJ1-1	TRBV11-1	-	-
TGCGCCAGCAGCCACGGAGGGGGCACCGGGGAGCTGTTTTTT	CASSHGGGTGELFF	TRBJ2-2	TRBV5-1	-	-
TGCGCCAGCAGCTTGGTGACTAGCGGGAGAATCGGGGAGCTGTTTTTT	CASSLVTSGRIGELFF	TRBJ2-2	TRBV5-1	-	TRBD2
TGTGCCAGCAGCCAGACCGGCCTAGCAAATAACTATGGCTACACCTTC	CASSQTGLANNYGYTF	TRBJ1-2	TRBV4-2	-	-
TGTGCCAGCAGCTTAGGGGCCTCCTCTGGAAACACCATATATTTT	CASSLGASSGNTIYF	TRBJ1-3	TRBV7-6	once	-
TGTGCCAGCAGCCGCGGAGACCACAATCAGCCCCAGCATTTT	CASSRGDHNQPQHF	TRBJ1-5	TRBV9	-	-
TGCGCCAGCAGCTTGGAGTTCGCAGATACGCAGTATTTT	CASSLEFADTQYF	TRBJ2-3	TRBV5-1	-	-
TGTGCCAGTAGGCCGGGGCCCCGGCCATTAGATACGCAGTATTTT	CASRPGPRPLDTQYF	TRBJ2-3	TRBV19	-	-
TGCGCCAGCAGCCAAGAACCCTTAGCGTCTGCGAACACCGGGGAGCTGTTTTTT	CASSQEPLASANTGELFF	TRBJ2-2	TRBV4-3	-	-
TGTGCCAGCAAAAAAGAGGGGGGAGGAAACACCATATATTTT	CASKKEGGGNTIYF	TRBJ1-3	TRBV27	once	-
TGTGCCAGCAGTTACGGGACTAGAGAGGGCAATGAGCAGTTCTTC	CASSYGTREGNEQFF	TRBJ2-1	TRBV6-5	-	TRBD2
TGTGCCAGCAGCTTAGGAGCGAGCTACGAGCAGTACTTC	CASSLGASYEQYF	TRBJ2-7	TRBV7-6	-	-